What follows describes a single T cell receptor (beta chain). Its target is unknown. This record comes from a study of vaccination effects on CD4 cells after COVID-19. Method: immunoSEQ multiplex PCR; TCRdb's copy keeps in-frame clones and lacks some. In the table there are tens of thousands of clones, approximately 70% of which are singletons. Before any sequencing was done, the ViraFEST assay used viral peptide pools to expand antigen-specific CD4+ T cells. With about ten days of culture completed, CD4+ T cells were isolated. The culture medium for a few million PBMC per well included 8.5 to 10 IU/ml IL-2 and 8.5 to 10 ug/ml peptides. Each culture had half its medium swapped for IL-2 medium on days 3 and 7. The receptor comes from a human donor who received a COVID-19 vaccine. Sequences were derived from CD4+ T cells from PBMCs cultured with HCoV-229E spike peptides, sampled before COVID-19 vaccination.

The chain's CDR3 is CASSKGETQYF. CDR3 nucleotide sequence: TGCGCCAGCAGTAAAGGAGAGACCCAGTACTTC. This chain joins TRBV10-1 and TRBJ2-5; D is unclear. V was trimmed by 5 bases and J by 4 bases, leaving 5 bases between them. CDR1 is WNHNN, CDR2 SYGVQD, per germline (reference sequence). The CDR3 extends over 11 amino acids.